These 20 T cell receptor beta chains originate from one sample sequenced in a study of cytomegalovirus exposure and HLA in healthy donors. The assay was immunoSEQ multiplex PCR, and TCRdb's table has in-frame clones only and misses some. Of over 130,000 clones in the sample, about 88% were seen once. What was sequenced was PBMCs. The source of these receptors is a man aged 18 to 30 in good health and CMV-seropositive.

The chain employs TRBV2 and TRBJ2-2, with a weak D call TRBD1 (5 bases). CDR1 SNHLY and CDR2 FYNNEI come from the germline V gene. V lost 8 bases, J lost 1 base, and 8 bases lay in between. There are 13 residues in the CDR3. This CDR3 is CASLQENTGELFF. The CDR3 bases are TGTGCCAGCCTACAGGAGAACACCGGGGAGCTGTTTTTT.

The genes are TRBV30 and TRBJ2-7; D perhaps matches TRBD2 (5 bases). Germline CDR1 reads GTSNPN; CDR2 reads SVGIG (reference sequence). V was cut by 2 bases and J by 5 bases, with 16 bases left in between. This CDR3 spans 14 amino acids. The CDR3 DNA reads TGTGCCTGGAGTTCGGGAAACTACGGTCACGAGCAGTACTTC. As protein: CAWSSGNYGHEQYF.

The rearrangement links TRBV7-2 to TRBJ2-7; TRBD2 aligns across 8 bases. Trimming removed 1 base from V and 7 bases from J; junction bases left unmatched: 6. The CDR3 covers 14 residues. CDR1 SGHTA and CDR2 FQGNSA come from the germline V gene. The CDR3 nucleotides read TGTGCCAGCAGCTTAGAGAGCGGGAGCCAAGAGCAGTACTTC. Protein: CASSLESGSQEQYF. The whole variable domain, remainder taken from reference TRBV7-2 and TRBJ2-7, is GAGVSQSPSNKVTEKGKDVELRCDPISGHTALYWYRQSLGQGLEFLIYFQGNSAPDKSGLPSDRFSAERTGGSVSTLTIQRTQQEDSAVYLCASSLESGSQEQYFGPGTRLTVT.

The rearrangement joins TRBV5-1 to TRBJ2-2; TRBD1 is a possible D gene (6 bases). V lost 4 bases and J lost 1, with 14 bases in between. The CDR3 consists of 16 residues. Germline-derived CDR1 and CDR2 are SGHRS and YFSETQ. Here the CDR3 reads CASSPIQGMNTGELFF. CDR3 nucleotides: TGCGCCAGCAGCCCTATACAGGGTATGAACACCGGGGAGCTGTTTTTT.

The genes are TRBV6-1 and TRBJ2-7; unclear D gene. Germline assignment: CDR1 MNHNS and CDR2 SASEGT. This CDR3 has 11 amino acids. The V end was cut by 9 bases, the J end by 2 bases, with 8 bases between. The CDR3 sequence: CARKTAYEQYF. DNA for the CDR3: TGTGCCAGAAAGACTGCCTACGAGCAGTACTTC.

The chain links TRBV4-1 to TRBJ2-7; 7 bases line up with TRBD2. The germline CDR1 and CDR2 sequences are MGHRA and YSYEKL. The V gene end was trimmed by 4 bases and the J gene end by 4 bases; junction bases not matched to a gene: 13. This CDR3 has 16 amino acids. The CDR3 reads CASSPLLGTKGYEQYF. CDR3 DNA: TGCGCCAGCAGCCCTCTTCTCGGGACTAAAGGGTACGAGCAGTACTTC.

In its sample, this clone was seen many times. The V call is TRBV6-5, the J call TRBJ2-1, with 12 bases fitting TRBD2. Germline assignment: CDR1 MNHEY and CDR2 SVGAGI. With V trimmed by 2 bases and J by 5 bases, 4 bases remained unmatched. The CDR3 covers 16 residues. The CDR3 coding sequence is TGTGCCAGCAGTTACCGTACTAGCGGGAGGAACAATGAGCAGTTCTTC. Translation gives CASSYRTSGRNNEQFF.

The chain employs TRBV30 and TRBJ2-2; 9 nucleotides agree with TRBD2. Trimming at V came to 2 bases and at J to 3 bases, leaving 4 bases not matched to a gene. This CDR3 is built from 15 residues. Germline V gives CDR1 GTSNPN, CDR2 SVGIG (reference sequence). The CDR3 here is CAWSQAGGHTGELFF. The CDR3 DNA follows: TGTGCCTGGAGTCAAGCGGGAGGTCACACCGGGGAGCTGTTTTTT.

The V gene is TRBV11-2, the J gene TRBJ2-2; the match to TRBD2 covers 7 bases. This CDR3 region has 17 residues. The junction had 11 bases not matched to a gene; V was cut back by 5 bases and J by 2 bases. Germline CDR1 SGHAT, CDR2 FQNNGV. The DNA for the CDR3 is TGTGCCAGCAGCCTGCTCGAGACTAGCCCAAACACCGGGGAGCTGTTTTTT. This gives the protein CASSLLETSPNTGELFF.

This clone has a single count. V and J are TRBV19 and TRBJ2-2; possibly TRBD1 for D (6 bases). The CDR3 totals 16 residues. With 7 bases removed from V and 4 bases from J, the gap between germline ends came to 19 bases. Germline CDR1 reads LNHDA; CDR2 reads SQIVND (reference sequence). The CDR3 DNA reads TGTGCCAGTACTCATGGGGGCACAGGAGGCACCGGGGAGCTGTTTTTT. Translation gives CASTHGGTGGTGELFF. Filled out from reference TRBV19 and TRBJ2-2, the complete variable domain reads DGGITQSPKYLFRKEGQNVTLSCEQNLNHDAMYWYRQDPGQGLRLIYYSQIVNDFQKGDIAEGYSVSREKKESFPLTVTSAQKNPTAFYLCASTHGGTGGTGELFFGEGSRLTVL.

This clone came up a few times. The rearrangement joins TRBV27 to TRBJ1-2; D is undetermined. This CDR3 comprises 14 residues. Between the trimmed V and J ends, which lost 6 bases and 8 bases, there was a span of 19 bases. Per germline, CDR1 MNHEY and CDR2 SMNVEV (reference sequence). This chain's CDR3 is CASSSLSRAHGYTF. CDR3 coding DNA: TGTGCCAGCAGCTCTCTTTCGAGAGCGCACGGCTACACCTTC.

The chain couples TRBV9 to TRBJ1-1; TRBD1 is a possible D gene (6 bases). CDR1 SGDLS and CDR2 YYNGEE come from the germline V gene. The CDR3 spans 11 residues. The V and J ends lost 7 bases and 4 bases respectively, with 8 bases between them. CDR3 sequence reads: CASGGITEAFF. The DNA for the CDR3 is TGTGCCAGCGGGGGCATCACTGAAGCTTTCTTT.

This clone has more than one count but fewer than ten. The chain couples TRBV10-3 to TRBJ1-4; D possibly corresponds to TRBD1 (5 bases). This CDR3 has 12 residues. CDR1 ENHRY and CDR2 SYGVKD come from the germline V gene. V lost 11 bases to trimming and J lost 4 bases, with 11 bases between them. The CDR3 nucleotides are TGTGCCTCCCGGGGGGTTAATGAAAAACTGTTTTTT. This translates into CASRGVNEKLFF.

The chain employs TRBV6-6 and TRBJ2-7, with TRBD1 matching over 9 bases. Germline assignment: CDR1 MNHNY and CDR2 SVGAGI (reference sequence). The CDR3 length is 15 residues. V lost 2 bases, J lost 5 bases, and 7 bases stayed unmatched. DNA for the CDR3: TGTGCCAGCAGTTACCCGGGACAGGGTAACCACGAGCAGTACTTC. It specifies CASSYPGQGNHEQYF.

This clone was seen a few times. The V call is TRBV7-6, the J call TRBJ1-5; D gene ambiguous. The CDR3 runs 14 residues. Per the germline V gene, CDR1 is SGHVS and CDR2 is FNYEAQ. The V end lost 5 bases, the J end lost 3 bases, and 11 bases lay between the germline ends. The CDR3 spells CASSRSGANQPQHF. The CDR3 DNA sequence: TGTGCCAGCAGCCGTTCAGGCGCCAATCAGCCCCAGCATTTT.

The chain combines TRBV6-5 with TRBJ2-1, with TRBD2 as a possible D gene (5 bases). The germline V gene has CDR1 MNHEY and CDR2 SVGAGI. With 5 bases removed from V and 0 bases from J, the gap between germline ends came to 11 bases. CDR3 size: 15 residues. In DNA, the CDR3 is TGTGCCAGCAGTACGGGATTTAGCTCCTACAATGAGCAGTTCTTC. Translation gives CASSTGFSSYNEQFF.

This chain uses TRBV5-1 with TRBJ2-7; 11 bases map to TRBD1. The germline gives CDR1 SGHRS, CDR2 YFSETQ. CDR3 size: 15 residues. The trim removed 1 base at V and 6 bases at J, leaving 6 bases unmatched. The DNA of the CDR3 is TGCGCCAGCAGCTTGAATCTCGGGACAGGGGGCGAGCAGTACTTC. This sequence encodes CASSLNLGTGGEQYF.

The chain combines TRBV6-5 with TRBJ2-3, with D perhaps TRBD1 (6 bases). CDR1 and CDR2 (germline): MNHEY, SVGAGI. The CDR3 sequence is 16 residues long. V lost 4 bases and J lost 2, with 16 bases in between. The CDR3 DNA is TGTGCCAGCAGTTCAGTGCCGGGACAACTCACAGATACGCAGTATTTT. Its protein product is CASSSVPGQLTDTQYF.

The rearrangement joins TRBV2 to TRBJ2-7; 7 positions agree with TRBD2. Losses at the gene ends were 6 bases for V and 2 bases for J; bases not matched to a gene: 7. Germline assignment: CDR1 SNHLY and CDR2 FYNNEI. This CDR3 region has 14 residues. CDR3 DNA: TGTGCCAGCAGAGCTAGCGGAGCCGCCTACGAGCAGTACTTC. This sequence encodes CASRASGAAYEQYF. Using reference TRBV2 and TRBJ2-7 for the parts outside the CDR3, the full variable domain is EPEVTQTPSHQVTQMGQEVILRCVPISNHLYFYWYRQILGQKVEFLVSFYNNEISEKSEIFDDQFSVERPDGSNFTLKIRSTKLEDSAMYFCASRASGAAYEQYFGPGTRLTVT.

The chain uses TRBV4-2 and TRBJ2-2, with D unclear. V was trimmed by 0 bases and J by 1 base, leaving 12 bases between them. The CDR3 is 17 amino acids. Germline lookup yields CDR1 LGHNA and CDR2 YNFKEQ. The CDR3 protein is CASSQERYSGNTGELFF. The CDR3 DNA reads as TGTGCCAGCAGCCAAGAGAGATACAGTGGGAACACCGGGGAGCTGTTTTTT.